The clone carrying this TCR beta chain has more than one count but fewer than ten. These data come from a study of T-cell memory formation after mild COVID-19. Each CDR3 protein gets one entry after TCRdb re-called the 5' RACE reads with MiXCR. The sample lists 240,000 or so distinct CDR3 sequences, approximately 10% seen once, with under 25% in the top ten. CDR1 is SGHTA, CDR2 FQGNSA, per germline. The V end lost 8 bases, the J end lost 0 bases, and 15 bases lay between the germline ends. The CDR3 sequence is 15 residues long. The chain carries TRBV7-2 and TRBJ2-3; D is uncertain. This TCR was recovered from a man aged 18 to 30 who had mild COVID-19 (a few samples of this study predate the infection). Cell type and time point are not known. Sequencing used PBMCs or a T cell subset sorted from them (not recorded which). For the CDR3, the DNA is TGTGCCAGCCGACCTATGGCGGCTAGCACAGATACGCAGTATTTT. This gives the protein CASRPMAASTDTQYF.